This paragraph covers one T cell receptor (beta chain) sequence. No conserved phenylalanine or tryptophan ends this CDR3, so it is likely a read error. Germline lookup yields CDR1 MNHEY and CDR2 SVGEGT. There are 15 residues in the CDR3. V was pared by 6 bases and J by 4 bases, with 7 bases of the junction left unmatched. This record belongs to a study of tumor-infiltrating lymphocytes in primary liver carcinoma. A constant-region primer served to make TCR beta cDNA from about 0.5 ug total RNA. What produced the TCR beta libraries was three nested multiplex PCR rounds using slightly modified ARM-PCR. The first two PCR rounds used TRBV1-TRBV30 forward primers with a C-beta reverse primer, about 10 cycles each. From the multiplex PCR reads, TCRdb called clonotypes with MiXCR, one entry per CDR3 protein. This table holds approximately 190,000 distinct CDR3 sequences, roughly 80% found once. From roughly 21-30 mg of unsorted bulk tissue, DNA and RNA were co-extracted together. There were only treatment-naive patients, all with chronic HBV infection. Separate regions, five per tumor, were sampled.

The clonotype originates from a middle-aged man with primary liver carcinoma and hepatitis B virus infection. The J gene is TRBJ2-7, the V gene TRBV6-2 or TRBV6-3; 12 bases agree with TRBD2. The sample consisted of tumor tissue from primary liver carcinoma. In DNA, the CDR3 is TGTGCCAGCAGACGCCGACTAGCGGGAGAGTACGAGCAGTACTGC. It codes for CASRRRLAGEYEQYC.